The 21 T cell receptor beta chains presented below share a single source sample, sequenced in a study of a mutant IDH1 vaccine in newly diagnosed glioma. No antigens are known for them. Time point specified: week 5, during vaccination. It was 300 ug of mutant IDH1 20-mer peptide that made up each vaccine dose, given with topical imiquimod. The data were produced by immunoSEQ multiplex PCR, yet TCRdb's version contains in-frame clones alone and is incomplete. The table lists over 55,000 clones, around 82% of them singletons. The sample in question was PBMCs, obtained from a glioma patient whose treatment included an IDH1 peptide vaccine. The receptors were gathered from a woman aged 18 to 35 with glioma. Some clones in this sample may be carry-over from other donors' samples.

Only one count was recorded for this clone. The rearrangement links TRBV9 to TRBJ2-3; D is ambiguous. The V gene lost 0 bases and the J gene lost 0 bases, with 5 bases spanning the gap. Germline-derived CDR1 and CDR2 are SGDLS and YYNGEE. The length of the CDR3 is 14 residues. The CDR3 here is CASSVDGSTDTQYF. The CDR3 DNA reads as TGTGCCAGCAGCGTAGACGGTAGCACAGATACGCAGTATTTT.

This clone was recorded once. V is TRBV30 and J is TRBJ1-5; D call uncertain. The CDR3 totals 12 residues. Germline-derived CDR1 and CDR2 are GTSNPN and SVGIG (reference sequence). Trimming left V 2 bases short and J 6 bases short, with 8 bases between. CDR3 protein: CAWSKDFQPQHF. CDR3 bases: TGTGCCTGGAGTAAGGATTTTCAGCCCCAGCATTTT.

V is TRBV2 and J is TRBJ2-7; 10 nucleotides line up with TRBD2. Looked up from germline, CDR1 is SNHLY and CDR2 is FYNNEI. With 6 bases clipped from V and 5 bases from J, the junction kept 10 bases outside the gene matches. The CDR3 has 15 amino acids. CDR3 amino acids: CASSNTGLARDEQYF. CDR3 in DNA: TGTGCCAGCAGCAACACGGGACTAGCGCGCGACGAGCAGTACTTC.

J is TRBJ1-1 and V is TRBV4-1; TRBD1 matches 8 bases. This CDR3 is built from 16 residues. After removal of 0 bases from V and 5 bases from J, the junction contained 8 bases not matched to a gene. Germline CDR1 reads MGHRA; CDR2 reads YSYEKL. In DNA, the CDR3 is TGCGCCAGCAGCCAAGATCAGGGGGCCGGAGGGACTGAAGCTTTCTTT. Protein sequence: CASSQDQGAGGTEAFF.

CDR3: CASSQDHYAGEGGNEQYF. CDR3 in DNA: TGCGCCAGCAGCCAAGATCACTACGCGGGGGAGGGCGGAAACGAGCAGTACTTC. This chain uses TRBV4-3 with TRBJ2-7, with TRBD2 matching 7 bases. The germline gives CDR1 LGHNA, CDR2 YSLEER. There are 18 residues in the CDR3. J lost 5 bases, V lost 0 bases, and 16 bases had no gene match.

This sequence joins TRBV15 and TRBJ2-7, with D hard to call. V was cut by 5 bases and J by 0 bases, with 8 bases left in between. This CDR3 is built from 13 residues. The V gene's germline CDR1 is LNHNV and CDR2 YYDKDF (reference sequence). The CDR3 DNA reads as TGTGCCACCAGCGTACAGAGCTCCTACGAGCAGTACTTC. Its translation is CATSVQSSYEQYF.

This chain links TRBV30 with TRBJ1-1; 9 positions match TRBD1. V lost 3 bases to trimming and J lost 4 bases; unmatched junction nucleotides: 6. This CDR3 has 14 amino acids. Germline V lookup: CDR1 GTSNPN, CDR2 SVGIG (reference sequence). CDR3 bases: TGTGCCTGGAGCGTGGACAGGGGTTTCACTGAAGCTTTCTTT. It codes for CAWSVDRGFTEAFF.

The gene calls are TRBV4-3 and TRBJ1-1; D is possibly TRBD1 (6 bases). V lost 0 bases to trimming and J lost 6 bases, with 11 bases between them. Germline loops: CDR1 LGHNA, CDR2 YSLEER. The length of the CDR3 is 14 residues. The CDR3 protein is CASSQDWQGPEAFF. CDR3 sequence (DNA): TGCGCCAGCAGCCAAGATTGGCAGGGGCCTGAAGCTTTCTTT.

The chain carries TRBV27 and TRBJ1-1, with 9 positions matching TRBD1. Germline V gives CDR1 MNHEY, CDR2 SMNVEV (reference sequence). CDR3 length: 13 residues. After removal of 4 bases from V and 3 bases from J, the junction contained 0 bases not matched to a gene. In nucleotides, the CDR3 is TGTGCCAGCAGTTGGACAGGGGACACTGAAGCTTTCTTT. This sequence encodes CASSWTGDTEAFF.

V is TRBV6-5 and J is TRBJ2-7; 8 bases map to TRBD2. The CDR3 has 15 amino acids. The germline V gene encodes CDR1 MNHEY and CDR2 SVGAGI. The trim removed 5 bases at V and 5 bases at J, leaving 11 bases unmatched. The CDR3 is CASSGGTGGLHEQYF. The CDR3 DNA sequence: TGTGCCAGCAGTGGGGGTACGGGGGGGCTCCACGAGCAGTACTTC.

The rearrangement links TRBV19 to TRBJ2-2, with TRBD2 matching over 12 bases. The germline V gene has CDR1 LNHDA and CDR2 SQIVND (reference sequence). CDR3 length: 18 amino acids. The J segment lost 4 bases and the V segment lost 10 bases, leaving 16 bases of the junction unmatched. In nucleotides, the CDR3 is TGTGCCACCGGAGTACTAGCGGGAGGAATCAGGGGCACCGGGGAGCTGTTTTTT. It is translated as CATGVLAGGIRGTGELFF.

The rearrangement uses TRBV5-6 and TRBJ1-5; maybe TRBD1 (6 bases). The germline CDR1 and CDR2 sequences are SGHDT and YYEEEE. V was clipped by 1 base and J by 2 bases, with 7 bases between them. The length of the CDR3 is 14 residues. Here the CDR3 reads CASSLWGRNQPQHF. CDR3 nucleotides: TGTGCCAGCAGCTTGTGGGGGCGCAATCAGCCCCAGCATTTT.

This chain uses TRBV30 with TRBJ1-6, with D unresolved. This CDR3 is 10 amino acids long. V gave up 2 bases and J gave up 13 bases, with 6 bases separating them. Per the germline V gene, CDR1 is GTSNPN and CDR2 is SVGIG (reference sequence). The CDR3 DNA reads TGTGCCTGGAGTCGCCCTCCCCTCCACTTT. This translates into CAWSRPPLHF.

The V call is TRBV4-3, the J call TRBJ2-7; 11 nucleotides agree with TRBD2. CDR3 length equals 15 residues. Trimming at V came to 2 bases and at J to 3 bases, leaving 3 bases not matched to a gene. Germline V CDR1 and CDR2: LGHNA, YSLEER. The chain's CDR3 is CASSQLAGGLYEQYF. The CDR3 nucleotides are TGCGCCAGCAGCCAACTAGCGGGGGGCCTCTACGAGCAGTACTTC.

The rearrangement uses TRBV5-6 and TRBJ2-7; 10 bases line up with TRBD2. This CDR3 has 14 amino acids. The germline V gene has CDR1 SGHDT and CDR2 YYEEEE. V was pared by 7 bases and J by 0 bases, with 4 bases of the junction left unmatched. The CDR3: CASFGLADSYEQYF. The DNA of the CDR3 is TGTGCCAGCTTCGGACTAGCGGACTCCTACGAGCAGTACTTC.

This clone has only one observation. V gene TRBV15 combines with J gene TRBJ1-1; tentative D call: TRBD1 (5 bases). CDR1 is LNHNV, CDR2 YYDKDF, per germline (reference sequence). CDR3 size: 13 residues. The V gene lost 0 bases and the J gene lost 8 bases, with 10 bases spanning the gap. CDR3 DNA sequence: TGTGCCACCAGCAGAGATCCGGGGGGGGAAGCTTTCTTT. This codes for CATSRDPGGEAFF. Full variable domain (rest looked up from reference TRBV15 and TRBJ1-1): DAMVIQNPRYQVTQFGKPVTLSCSQTLNHNVMYWYQQKSSQAPKLLFHYYDKDFNNEADTPDNFQSRRPNTSFCFLDIRSPGLGDTAMYLCATSRDPGGEAFFGQGTRLTVV.

The rearrangement uses TRBV19 and TRBJ2-3; 8 bases map to TRBD2. The germline CDR1 and CDR2 sequences are LNHDA and SQIVND (reference sequence). V lost 8 bases to trimming and J lost 1 base; unmatched junction nucleotides: 11. The CDR3 is 16 residues long. In DNA, the CDR3 is TGTGCCAGTTCCCGGCGGGCGGGGGGTCGCACAGATACGCAGTATTTT. It is translated as CASSRRAGGRTDTQYF. The full variable domain, completed using reference TRBV19 and TRBJ2-3, is DGGITQSPKYLFRKEGQNVTLSCEQNLNHDAMYWYRQDPGQGLRLIYYSQIVNDFQKGDIAEGYSVSREKKESFPLTVTSAQKNPTAFYLCASSRRAGGRTDTQYFGPGTRLTVL.

The chain is built from TRBV5-1 and TRBJ2-1, with 9 bases matching TRBD2. Germline CDR1 reads SGHRS; CDR2 reads YFSETQ. The ends lost 1 base at V and 9 bases at J; junction bases unmatched: 8. The CDR3 runs 15 residues. This CDR3 is CASSLLAGPGAEQFF. The DNA of the CDR3 is TGCGCCAGCAGCTTGCTAGCGGGACCGGGCGCTGAGCAGTTCTTC.

This clone was recorded once. Mismatch with germline at one junction end may stem from a read error. The V gene is TRBV29-1, the J gene TRBJ1-2; D is ambiguous. The germline V gene has CDR1 SQVTM and CDR2 ANQGSEA. This CDR3 comprises 10 residues. In DNA form, the CDR3 reads TGCAGCGTCGATAACTGTGGCTACACCTTC. This gives the protein CSVDNCGYTF.

This clone appeared once. In the same sample, other DNA sequences code for this CDR3. V and J are TRBV11-2 and TRBJ2-7; unclear D gene. The ends were cut back, 1 base at V and 1 base at J, with 5 bases in the middle. CDR3 length equals 13 residues. From germline, CDR1 is SGHAT and CDR2 FQNNGV. In nucleotides, the CDR3 is TGTGCCAGCAGCTTAGCTGGGTCCTACGAGCAGTACTTC. Its translation: CASSLAGSYEQYF.

In this sample, this clone turned up a few times. This sequence joins TRBV29-1 and TRBJ1-2; D possibly corresponds to TRBD1 (5 bases). Deletions cut 5 bases from V and 4 bases from J, with 17 bases between. The CDR3 is made up of 14 amino acids. The germline gives CDR1 SQVTM, CDR2 ANQGSEA. The DNA for the CDR3 is TGCAGCGTTTACGAAGGACAAACACGCTATGGCTACACCTTC. It specifies CSVYEGQTRYGYTF.